This T cell receptor (beta chain) emerged from a study of Ad26.COV2.S vaccination and SARS-CoV-2 variants. Study in general: A COV1001 Ad26.COV2.S trial-arm participant provided the sample. Donor got 5x10^10 or 1x10^11 viral particles of Ad26.COV2.S. Findings and limits, study-wide: Substantial breadth was reported for post-vaccination spike-specific CD8+ and CD4+ T cells.

As concerns this clone: The antigen is not known.

The treatment is: about 20 received Ad26.COV2.S at low or high dose, single or two shots; 5 received placebo; per-sample allocation not given. Sample collection was performed on day 63 after the first vaccine or placebo injection. In Boston, an adult donor aged 18-55 years took part. Germline-derived CDR1 and CDR2 are LNHNV and YYDKDF (reference sequence). Between the trimmed V and J ends, which lost 0 bases and 1 base, there was a span of 6 bases. This CDR3 has 15 amino acids. The protocol was immunoSEQ multiplex PCR, while the TCRdb copy is restricted to in-frame clones and leaves out a portion. The table has 320,000 or so clones, approximately 87% seen once.

This clonotype was obtained from a person between 18 and 59 years old who received the Ad26.COV2.S COVID-19 vaccine or a placebo. The input for sequencing was peripheral blood, taken in a trial of Ad26.COV2.S vaccine versus placebo. The chain has TRBV15 and TRBJ2-2; D ambiguous. CDR3 protein: CATSRETGNTGELFF. The CDR3 nucleotides read TGTGCCACCAGCAGAGAGACGGGGAACACCGGGGAGCTGTTTTTT.